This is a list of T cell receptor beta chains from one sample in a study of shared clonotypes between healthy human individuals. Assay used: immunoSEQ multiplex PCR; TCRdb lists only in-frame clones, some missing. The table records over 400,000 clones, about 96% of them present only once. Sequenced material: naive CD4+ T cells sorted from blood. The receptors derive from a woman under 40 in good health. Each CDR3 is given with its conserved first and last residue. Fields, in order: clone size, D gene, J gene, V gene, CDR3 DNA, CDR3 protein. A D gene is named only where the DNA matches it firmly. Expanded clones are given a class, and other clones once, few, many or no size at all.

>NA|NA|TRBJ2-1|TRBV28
TGTGCCAGCAGGTCCCTGGGGGACTCCTCCTACAATGAGCAGTTCTTC
CASRSLGDSSYNEQFF
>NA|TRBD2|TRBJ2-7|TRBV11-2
TGTGCCAGCAGCCCCTCCGGGACTAGCGCCTACGAGCAGTACTTC
CASSPSGTSAYEQYF
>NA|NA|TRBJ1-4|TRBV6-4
TGTGCCAGCAGTAATATCCCGGGATTTGCAACTAATGAAAAACTGTTTTTT
CASSNIPGFATNEKLFF
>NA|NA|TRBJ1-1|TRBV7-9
TGTGCCAGCAGCTCCCAGGTGGCGGACACTGAAGCTTTCTTT
CASSSQVADTEAFF
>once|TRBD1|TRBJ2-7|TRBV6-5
TGTGCCAGCAAGAGCGGGACAGGGCCTTCTATCGAGTACTTC
CASKSGTGPSIEYF
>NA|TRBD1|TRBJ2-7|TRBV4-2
TGTGCCAGCAGCCGACAGAGCGACAGGGTCTACGAGCAGTACTTC
CASSRQSDRVYEQYF
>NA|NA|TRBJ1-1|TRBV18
TGTGCCAGCTCACCAGTGACAGGGAACACTGAAGCTTTCTTT
CASSPVTGNTEAFF
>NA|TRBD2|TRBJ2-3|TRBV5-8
TGTGCCAGCAGCTTAGCGGGAGGACCAGATACGCAGTATTTT
CASSLAGGPDTQYF
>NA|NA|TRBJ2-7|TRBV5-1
TGCGCCAGCAGGTTAGAGACATTCTCCTACGAGCAGTACTTC
CASRLETFSYEQYF
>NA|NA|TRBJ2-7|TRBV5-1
TGCGCCAGCAGCTTGGGGGTGGGTTTGGGCAGAAGCTCCTACGAGCAGTACTTC
CASSLGVGLGRSSYEQYF
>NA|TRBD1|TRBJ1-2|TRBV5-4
TGTGCCAGCAGCTTGGTGGGAGGGGGCTTCTATGGCTACACCTTC
CASSLVGGGFYGYTF
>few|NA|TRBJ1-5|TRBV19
TGTGCCAGTAGTATACAGGGGCCCACTCAGCCCCAGCATTTT
CASSIQGPTQPQHF
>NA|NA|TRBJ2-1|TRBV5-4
TGTGCCAGCAGCACCACTAGGGATACGCACAATGAGCAGTTCTTC
CASSTTRDTHNEQFF
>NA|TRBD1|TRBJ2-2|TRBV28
TGTGCCAGCAGCGGACAGGCCCGGGGCGGGGAGCTGTTTTTT
CASSGQARGGELFF
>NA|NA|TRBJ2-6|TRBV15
TGTGCCACCAGCAGAGATAACTCCGGGGCCAACGTCCTGACTTTC
CATSRDNSGANVLTF
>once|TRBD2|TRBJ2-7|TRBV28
TGTGCCAGCAGTTCTCCGGGACTAGCGGGTTACTCCTACGAGCAGTACTTC
CASSSPGLAGYSYEQYF
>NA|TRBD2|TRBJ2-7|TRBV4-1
TGCGCCAGCAGGAATGAACCGGGACTAGCAGACTACGAGCAGTACTTC
CASRNEPGLADYEQYF
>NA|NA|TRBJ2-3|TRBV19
TGTGCCACGACTCGTTTGGGGGCGTCAGATACGCAGTATTTT
CATTRLGASDTQYF
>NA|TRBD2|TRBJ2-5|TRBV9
TGTGCCAGCAGCGTAGACAGCGGGAGCGGTGAGACCCAGTACTTC
CASSVDSGSGETQYF
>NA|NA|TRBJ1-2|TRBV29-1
TGCAGCGTTTGGCACAATTCAGGAGGCTACACCTTC
CSVWHNSGGYTF
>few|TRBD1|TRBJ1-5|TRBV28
TGTGCCAGCAGTTTAAGGGGGCCTCAGCCCCAGCATTTT
CASSLRGPQPQHF
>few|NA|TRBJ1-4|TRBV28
TGTGCCAGCAGTTCCGCAGGGACAACTAATGAAAAACTGTTTTTT
CASSSAGTTNEKLFF
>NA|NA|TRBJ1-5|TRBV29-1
TGCAGCGTTGAAGACCAGGATAGCAATCAGCCCCAGCATTTT
CSVEDQDSNQPQHF
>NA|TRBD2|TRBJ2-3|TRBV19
TGTGCCAGTAAGGAAGCGGGAGGACGCACAGATACGCAGTATTTT
CASKEAGGRTDTQYF